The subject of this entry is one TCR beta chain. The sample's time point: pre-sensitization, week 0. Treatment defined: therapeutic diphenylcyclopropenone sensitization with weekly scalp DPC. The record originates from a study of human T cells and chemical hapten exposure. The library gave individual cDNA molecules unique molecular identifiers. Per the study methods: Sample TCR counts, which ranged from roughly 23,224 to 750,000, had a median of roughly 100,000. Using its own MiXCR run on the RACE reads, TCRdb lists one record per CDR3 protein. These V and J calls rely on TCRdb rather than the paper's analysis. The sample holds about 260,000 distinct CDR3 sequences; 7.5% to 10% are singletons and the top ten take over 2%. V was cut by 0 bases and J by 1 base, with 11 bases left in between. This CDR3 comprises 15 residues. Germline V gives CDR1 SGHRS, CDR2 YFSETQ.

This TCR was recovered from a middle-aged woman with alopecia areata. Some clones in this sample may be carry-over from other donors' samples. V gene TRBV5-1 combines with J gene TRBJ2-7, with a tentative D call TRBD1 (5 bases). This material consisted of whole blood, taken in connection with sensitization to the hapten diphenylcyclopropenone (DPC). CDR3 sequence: CASSLAAGPSYEQYF. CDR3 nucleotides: TGCGCCAGCAGCTTGGCGGCAGGGCCATCCTACGAGCAGTACTTC.